This is a list of T cell receptor beta chains from one sample in a study of identifying expanded T cells in peripheral blood. The repertoire was sequenced with immunoSEQ multiplex PCR; TCRdb's copy has only in-frame clones and lacks some. This table holds fewer than 110,000 clones, roughly 85% found once. Sequenced sample: blood. Receptors were obtained from a person between 18 and 75 years old in good health. The CDR3 runs from the conserved cysteine through the conserved F or W. D genes are given only for firm matches. The size field is filled for only some rows; it gives once, few, many or a size class.

clone size: -
D gene: -
V gene: TRBV10-3
J gene: TRBJ2-5
CDR3 DNA: TGTGCCATCAGTGAGTCGCCCAGTACAGAGACCCAGTACTTC
CDR3 protein: CAISESPSTETQYF

clone size: -
D gene: TRBD1
V gene: TRBV6-1
J gene: TRBJ1-1
CDR3 DNA: TGTGCCAGCAGTGAACTAGGGGGCTTTGGCACTGAAGCTTTCTTT
CDR3 protein: CASSELGGFGTEAFF

clone size: once
D gene: TRBD1
V gene: TRBV10-3
J gene: TRBJ2-2
CDR3 DNA: TGTGCCATCCTTGCCCGCCGACAGGGTGGCACCGGGGAGCTGTTTTTT
CDR3 protein: CAILARRQGGTGELFF

clone size: -
D gene: -
V gene: TRBV7-7
J gene: TRBJ2-7
CDR3 DNA: TGTGCCAGCAGCCCCGGGCTACCAGGTTCCTACGAGCAGTACTTC
CDR3 protein: CASSPGLPGSYEQYF

clone size: -
D gene: TRBD1
V gene: TRBV4-1
J gene: TRBJ1-5
CDR3 DNA: TGCGCCAGCAGCCAGCCCGGGACAGGGACGCACCAGCCCCAGCATTTT
CDR3 protein: CASSQPGTGTHQPQHF

clone size: -
D gene: -
V gene: TRBV9
J gene: TRBJ2-7
CDR3 DNA: TGTGCCAGCAGCGTAGAAGGGACTTCCTACGAGCAGTACTTC
CDR3 protein: CASSVEGTSYEQYF

clone size: once
D gene: TRBD2
V gene: TRBV6-1
J gene: TRBJ2-7
CDR3 DNA: TGTGCCGGAAGGGAGAATACGGGGGGAACCTACGAGCAGTACTTC
CDR3 protein: CAGRENTGGTYEQYF

clone size: -
D gene: -
V gene: TRBV19
J gene: TRBJ1-2
CDR3 DNA: TGTGCCAGTAGTGGGCCGCCCGTCTATGGCTACACCTTC
CDR3 protein: CASSGPPVYGYTF

clone size: once
D gene: -
V gene: TRBV4-3
J gene: TRBJ2-6
CDR3 DNA: TGCGCCAGCAGCCAAGATAGGCAGGTCCGCAACGTCCTGACTTTC
CDR3 protein: CASSQDRQVRNVLTF

clone size: -
D gene: TRBD1
V gene: TRBV7-9
J gene: TRBJ1-2
CDR3 DNA: TGTGCCAGCAGCTTAGCGCAGGGGGCTGGCTACACCTTC
CDR3 protein: CASSLAQGAGYTF

clone size: once
D gene: -
V gene: TRBV19
J gene: TRBJ2-7
CDR3 DNA: TGTGCCAGTAGTATAGTATTAGGGGGCGAGCAGTACTTC
CDR3 protein: CASSIVLGGEQYF

clone size: -
D gene: -
V gene: TRBV18
J gene: TRBJ1-1
CDR3 DNA: TGTGCCAGCTCACCCCTAGGCGGAGTAGACACTGAAGCTTTCTTT
CDR3 protein: CASSPLGGVDTEAFF

clone size: few
D gene: TRBD1
V gene: TRBV4-2
J gene: TRBJ2-1
CDR3 DNA: TGTGCCAGCAGCCGGCGACAGGGATTCAACAATGAGCAGTTCTTC
CDR3 protein: CASSRRQGFNNEQFF

clone size: -
D gene: -
V gene: TRBV10-3
J gene: TRBJ1-2
CDR3 DNA: TGTGCCATCAGTGAGTCGATCGGACACTCTAACTATGGCTACACCTTC
CDR3 protein: CAISESIGHSNYGYTF

clone size: -
D gene: -
V gene: TRBV28
J gene: TRBJ1-3
CDR3 DNA: TGTGCCAGCACCGGGGTGGTGGGGGGCCCAAACACCATATATTTT
CDR3 protein: CASTGVVGGPNTIYF

clone size: -
D gene: -
V gene: TRBV4-3
J gene: TRBJ1-5
CDR3 DNA: TGCGCCAGCAGCCAAGATAGGCAGGTGAGCAATCAGCCCCAGCATTTT
CDR3 protein: CASSQDRQVSNQPQHF

clone size: -
D gene: TRBD1
V gene: TRBV6-5
J gene: TRBJ1-5
CDR3 DNA: TGTGCCAGCAGTGGGGACAGCGAAAATCAGCCCCAGCATTTT
CDR3 protein: CASSGDSENQPQHF

clone size: -
D gene: -
V gene: TRBV6-6
J gene: TRBJ2-1
CDR3 DNA: TGTGCCAGCAACTTCGGGGTTAATGAGCAGTTCTTC
CDR3 protein: CASNFGVNEQFF

clone size: -
D gene: -
V gene: TRBV6-5
J gene: TRBJ1-2
CDR3 DNA: TGTGCCAGCAGTTATAGACCAAACTATGGCTACACCTTC
CDR3 protein: CASSYRPNYGYTF

clone size: -
D gene: -
V gene: TRBV6-1
J gene: TRBJ1-3
CDR3 DNA: TGTGCCAGCAGTGATCCCCAGGGGAGTAGTGGAAACACCATATATTTT
CDR3 protein: CASSDPQGSSGNTIYF

clone size: -
D gene: -
V gene: TRBV7-2
J gene: TRBJ2-5
CDR3 DNA: TGTGCCAGCAGCTTAAATCAGGCTAGCGTTGAAGAGACCCAGTACTTC
CDR3 protein: CASSLNQASVEETQYF

clone size: few
D gene: -
V gene: TRBV27
J gene: TRBJ1-3
CDR3 DNA: TGTGCCAGCAGTTTATCAGGAATTGGAAACACCATATATTTT
CDR3 protein: CASSLSGIGNTIYF

clone size: -
D gene: TRBD1
V gene: TRBV5-1
J gene: TRBJ2-5
CDR3 DNA: TGCGCCAGCAGCGGAATGACAGGGGAAGAGACCCAGTACTTC
CDR3 protein: CASSGMTGEETQYF

clone size: -
D gene: -
V gene: TRBV4-3
J gene: TRBJ1-2
CDR3 DNA: TGCGCCAGCAGCCAAGGCTCGCGCGAATACAGGCCCAGGTATGGCTACACCTTC
CDR3 protein: CASSQGSREYRPRYGYTF

clone size: -
D gene: TRBD1
V gene: TRBV5-1
J gene: TRBJ1-1
CDR3 DNA: TGCGCCAGCAGCTTGTGGGACAGTGGGACTGAAGCTTTCTTT
CDR3 protein: CASSLWDSGTEAFF

clone size: -
D gene: -
V gene: TRBV4-1
J gene: TRBJ1-4
CDR3 DNA: TGCGCCAGCAGCCAACGAGGGACCGGGACAAGGGCCAACAAACTGTTTTTT
CDR3 protein: CASSQRGTGTRANKLFF

clone size: -
D gene: TRBD1
V gene: TRBV6-6
J gene: TRBJ2-3
CDR3 DNA: TGTGCCAGCAGCCAGAGACAGGGGAGCACAGATACGCAGTATTTT
CDR3 protein: CASSQRQGSTDTQYF

clone size: -
D gene: -
V gene: TRBV7-8
J gene: TRBJ2-7
CDR3 DNA: TGTGCCAGCAGCTTAGTTCAGTTTTCGAGGGTGCGGGACGAGCAGTACTTC
CDR3 protein: CASSLVQFSRVRDEQYF

clone size: once
D gene: TRBD2
V gene: TRBV7-8
J gene: TRBJ2-7
CDR3 DNA: TGTGCCAGCAGCCCTAAAGGGACTAGCGGGATCTACGAGCAGTACTTC
CDR3 protein: CASSPKGTSGIYEQYF

clone size: -
D gene: -
V gene: TRBV11-1
J gene: TRBJ2-5
CDR3 DNA: TGTGCCAGCAGCGCTATTGATAGTTTGGAGACCCAGTACTTC
CDR3 protein: CASSAIDSLETQYF

clone size: -
D gene: -
V gene: TRBV29-1
J gene: TRBJ2-1
CDR3 DNA: TGCAGCGGGCACAGCTACAATGAGCAGTTCTTC
CDR3 protein: CSGHSYNEQFF